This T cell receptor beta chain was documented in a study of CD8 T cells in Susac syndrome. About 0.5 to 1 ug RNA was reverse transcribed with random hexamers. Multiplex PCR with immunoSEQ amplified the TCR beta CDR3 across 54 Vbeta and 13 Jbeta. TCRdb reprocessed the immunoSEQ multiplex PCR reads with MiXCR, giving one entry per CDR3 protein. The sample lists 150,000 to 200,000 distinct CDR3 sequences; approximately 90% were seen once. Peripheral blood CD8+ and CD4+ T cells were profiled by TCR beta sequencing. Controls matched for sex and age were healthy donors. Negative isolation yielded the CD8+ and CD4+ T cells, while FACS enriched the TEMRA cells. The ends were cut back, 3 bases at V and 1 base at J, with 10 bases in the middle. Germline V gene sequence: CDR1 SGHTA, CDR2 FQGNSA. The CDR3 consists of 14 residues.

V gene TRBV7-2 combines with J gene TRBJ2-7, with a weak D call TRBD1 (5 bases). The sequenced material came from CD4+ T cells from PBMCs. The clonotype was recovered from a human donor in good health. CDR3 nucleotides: TGTGCCAGCAGCTTGATAGGGGTTTCCTACGAGCAGTACTTC. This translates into CASSLIGVSYEQYF.